Listed below are T cell receptor beta chains from one sample, sequenced in a study of cytomegalovirus exposure and HLA in healthy donors. The assay was immunoSEQ multiplex PCR, and TCRdb's table has in-frame clones only and misses some. This table holds about 200,000 clones, around 73% found once. Input material: PBMCs. The receptor source for this set is a woman younger than 45 in good health and CMV-seronegative. The CDR3 runs from the conserved cysteine through the conserved F or W.

j_gene,v_gene,CDR3aa
TRBJ2-2,TRBV25-1,CASSGTKNTGELFF
TRBJ2-3,TRBV5-4,CASSQTDTQYF
TRBJ2-2,TRBV5-6,CASSLVYTGELFF
TRBJ1-6,TRBV10-3,CAISGQGNSPLHF
TRBJ1-2,TRBV29-1,CTAGWQDYGYTF
TRBJ1-2,TRBV27,CASSFRSRDSKYGYTF
TRBJ1-4,TRBV18,CASSPWQNEKLFF
TRBJ1-4,TRBV5-6,CASSFGVTNEKLFF
TRBJ1-1,TRBV27,CASSFRVNTEAFF
TRBJ2-1,TRBV6-1,CASSEAGGPFYNEQFF
TRBJ2-5,TRBV4-1,CASSQGTGGRISGETQYF
TRBJ2-2,TRBV9,CASSGTGNTGELFF
TRBJ2-5,TRBV7-9,CATHPNEGWETQYF
TRBJ2-4,TRBV6-1,CASWTGERAKNIQYF
TRBJ1-3,TRBV7-9,CASSLDRGNFGNTIYF
TRBJ2-2,TRBV11-2,CASSSPRGGELFF
TRBJ1-1,TRBV11-2,CASSSPGQGKAFF
TRBJ1-2,TRBV27,CASSGEGYYGYTF
TRBJ2-3,TRBV4-2,CASSQDPTRAAITDTQYF
TRBJ1-2,TRBV15,CATSRDGRFYGYTF
TRBJ2-7,TRBV27,CATAGTSGDYEQYF
TRBJ1-1,TRBV5-1,CASSPDRLKAEAFF
TRBJ1-2,TRBV27,CASSLKGGSGYTF
TRBJ1-1,TRBV19,CASSPQGPGTEAFF
TRBJ1-4,TRBV10-3,CAISRQGDREKLFF
TRBJ2-2,TRBV7-9,CASSTHGLAGAGELFF
TRBJ1-1,TRBV5-1,CASSWDRGGNTEAFF
TRBJ1-2,TRBV11-2,CASSLGSTNYGYTF
TRBJ2-7,TRBV6-5,CASSLAGGYEQYF
TRBJ2-7,TRBV6-5,CASSYNSGRAYEQYF
TRBJ1-4,TRBV10-3,CAPVGGDGNEKLFF
.,TRBV4-1,CASSPLAASSYEQYF
TRBJ2-3,TRBV30,CAWSRPGTPDTQYF
TRBJ1-5,TRBV7-7,CASSLERVNRTGNSNQPQHF
TRBJ2-5,TRBV13,CASSLGADQETQYF
TRBJ1-1,TRBV27,CASAASTEAFF
TRBJ2-2,TRBV27,CASTAGRGELFF
TRBJ2-1,TRBV5-4,CASNEAGGWTYNEQFF
TRBJ2-7,TRBV6-5,CASSLLSGGASYEQYF
TRBJ2-7,TRBV5-1,CASSLAGDDSYEQYF
TRBJ2-2,TRBV14,CASAGTFFGGELFF